These T cell receptor beta chains were read from a single sample in a study of blood T cell repertoires in COVID-19. Some clones are missing from TCRdb's copy, which holds only in-frame ones; the method was immunoSEQ multiplex PCR. Here the sample spans 250,000 to 350,000 clones, almost 90% being singletons. The sample taken for sequencing was PBMCs or T cells enriched from blood (not recorded which). The receptors were sampled from a young woman with acute COVID-19. The CDR3 runs from the conserved cysteine through the conserved F or W. Each record gives: D gene, J gene, V gene, CDR3 protein, CDR3 DNA. The D gene is left open where the match is weak.

TRBD1,TRBJ2-1,TRBV28,CASRPPGQGLDEQFF,TGTGCCAGCAGACCCCCGGGACAGGGGTTGGATGAGCAGTTCTTC
TRBD2,TRBJ2-1,TRBV18,CASSPQSGGSYNEQFF,TGTGCCAGCTCACCCCAGAGCGGGGGCTCCTACAATGAGCAGTTCTTC
TRBD2,TRBJ2-3,TRBV11-1,CASSFPGLDPTDTQYF,TGTGCCAGCAGCTTCCCGGGACTAGACCCCACAGATACGCAGTATTTT
NA,TRBJ2-7,TRBV12-3/TRBV12-4,CASSLTGSYEQYF,TGTGCCAGCAGTTTAACGGGGTCCTACGAGCAGTACTTC
NA,TRBJ1-5,TRBV4-1,CASSQGVSRGGQPQHF,TGCGCCAGCAGCCAAGGAGTCAGCAGGGGTGGTCAGCCCCAGCATTTT
NA,TRBJ2-1,TRBV24-1,CATSERTNNYNEQFF,TGTGCCACCAGCGAACGGACAAATAACTACAATGAGCAGTTCTTC
TRBD1,TRBJ1-1,TRBV18,CASSQVNRGTEAFF,TGTGCCAGCTCACAGGTAAACAGGGGCACTGAAGCTTTCTTT
TRBD1,TRBJ1-2,TRBV10-3,CAIRGTALGDGYTF,TGTGCCATCAGGGGGACAGCCCTAGGGGATGGCTACACCTTC
TRBD2,TRBJ2-7,TRBV11-2,CASTLRGSISYEQYF,TGTGCCAGCACCTTGCGGGGGTCCATCTCCTACGAGCAGTACTTC
NA,TRBJ1-4,TRBV3-1/TRBV3-2,CASSQGAKEKLFF,TGTGCCAGCAGCCAAGGGGCAAAGGAAAAACTGTTTTTT
TRBD1,TRBJ2-5,TRBV15,CATSPRGTALETQYF,TGTGCCACCAGCCCTAGGGGGACAGCCCTTGAGACCCAGTACTTC
NA,TRBJ1-1,TRBV5-1,CASSLARGNTEAFF,TGCGCCAGCAGCTTGGCCCGGGGGAACACTGAAGCTTTCTTT
NA,TRBJ2-2,TRBV2,CASSEERPNTGELFF,TGTGCCAGCAGTGAAGAGCGCCCAAACACCGGGGAGCTGTTTTTT
TRBD1,TRBJ2-2,TRBV2,CASNRDRVNTGELFF,TGTGCCAGCAATCGAGACAGGGTGAACACCGGGGAGCTGTTTTTT
NA,TRBJ2-2,TRBV6-5,CASSYVHGGVGELFF,TGTGCCAGCAGTTACGTCCACGGGGGAGTCGGGGAGCTGTTTTTT
NA,TRBJ2-1,TRBV7-3,CASSFQASSYNEQFF,TGTGCCAGCAGCTTTCAGGCCAGCTCCTACAATGAGCAGTTCTTC